These 20 T cell receptor beta chains were all obtained from the same sample, sequenced in a study of T cells in Graves' hyperthyroidism and ophthalmopathy. The TCR beta CDR3 regions underwent amplification using RNA transcripts as the source. Researchers ran a first-round RT-PCR on the TCR CDR3 using the HTBI primer set. TCRdb reanalysed the multiplex PCR reads using MiXCR and keeps one entry per CDR3 protein. Of 250,000 to 300,000 distinct CDR3 sequences listed, 12% to 15% were seen once; the top ten hold 30% to 35%. Specimen: blood. The origin of the receptors is a woman in her forties or fifties with Graves' hyperthyroidism that later progressed to Graves' ophthalmopathy.

The rearrangement uses TRBV5-1 and TRBJ2-7; 9 bases match TRBD1. This CDR3 has 14 amino acids. Per the germline V gene, CDR1 is SGHRS and CDR2 is YFSETQ. V dropped 4 bases and J dropped 5; count of bases not matched to a gene: 7. The DNA of the CDR3 is TGCGCCAGCAGCCGGTCGGGACAGGGAAACGAGCAGTACTTC. It encodes CASSRSGQGNEQYF.

The table lists this clonotype with a few counts. The V gene is TRBV5-1, the J gene TRBJ2-3; TRBD1 is a possible D gene (6 bases). The V gene's germline CDR1 is SGHRS and CDR2 YFSETQ. With 2 bases removed from V and 4 bases from J, the gap between germline ends came to 14 bases. CDR3 length: 15 amino acids. CDR3 in amino acids: CASSFRTEGADTQYF. The CDR3 DNA follows: TGCGCCAGCAGCTTTCGGACAGAAGGAGCAGATACGCAGTATTTT.

Note on this clonotype: This sequence may be a read error, since a much larger clone differs from it by one base. Lacking the conserved final phenylalanine or tryptophan, this CDR3 likely reflects a read error. The J gene is TRBJ2-3, the V gene TRBV27; D unclear. The CDR3 spans 13 residues. CDR1 and CDR2 from the germline V gene are MNHEY and SMNVEV (reference sequence). The V and J ends lost 2 bases and 2 bases respectively, with 5 bases between them. In DNA, the CDR3 is TGTGCCAGCAGTTTAAGGGACACAGATACGCAGTATTCT. Translation: CASSLRDTDTQYS.

This clonotype was counted only a few times. This sequence joins TRBV5-4 and TRBJ2-5, with D perhaps TRBD2 (7 bases). CDR1 is SGHNT and CDR2 is YYREEE in the germline V gene (reference sequence). Trimming removed 6 bases from V and 4 bases from J, with 25 bases in between. The CDR3 is 17 amino acids. As DNA, the CDR3 is TGTGCCAGCACGCGGAGGGGTATAGGGGGAGGGGGAGAGACCCAGTACTTC. Translation: CASTRRGIGGGGETQYF. Variable domain in full (rest from reference TRBV5-4 and TRBJ2-5): ETGVTQSPTHLIKTRGQQVTLRCSSQSGHNTVSWYQQALGQGPQFIFQYYREEENGRGNFPPRFSGLQFPNYSSELNVNALELDDSALYLCASTRRGIGGGGETQYFGPGTRLLVL.

The chain is built from TRBV12-3 or TRBV12-4 and TRBJ1-3; D not resolved. This CDR3 has 14 amino acids. V lost 0 bases and J 3 bases, leaving 6 bases between the germline ends. This CDR3 reads CASSLAGYGNTIYF. The CDR3 DNA sequence: TGTGCCAGCAGTTTAGCCGGATATGGAAACACCATATATTTT.

This clonotype was observed at least ten times. The rearrangement links TRBV11-2 to TRBJ2-3, with D possibly TRBD2 on 6 matching bases. Looked up from germline, CDR1 is SGHAT and CDR2 is FQNNGV. CDR3 size: 15 residues. V lost 2 bases, J lost 9 bases, and 18 bases lay in between. This CDR3 is CASSLMGRSGLTQYF. The DNA for the CDR3 is TGTGCCAGCAGCTTAATGGGCCGTTCGGGACTGACGCAGTATTTT.

This clonotype was recorded at least ten times. This chain connects TRBV28 to TRBJ2-7, with 9 bases fitting TRBD1. CDR3 size: 13 residues. The germline V gene has CDR1 MDHEN and CDR2 SYDVKM. Trimming cost V 5 bases and J 1 base; bases outside gene matches: 0. CDR3 DNA: TGTGCCAGCAGTGGGACAGGGTCCTACGAGCAGTACTTC. Translating it yields CASSGTGSYEQYF.

This clonotype was observed many times. The chain combines TRBV20-1 with TRBJ2-1, with 13 bases lining up with TRBD2. Trimming took 0 bases from V and 3 from J; bases not matched to a gene: 5. Germline V gene lookup returns CDR1 DFQATT and CDR2 SNEGSKA (reference sequence). The CDR3 runs 17 residues. This chain's CDR3 is CSARDPGTSGNYNEQFF. CDR3 nucleotide sequence: TGCAGTGCTAGAGATCCGGGGACTAGCGGGAACTACAATGAGCAGTTCTTC.

This clonotype was detected many times. J is TRBJ1-5 and V is TRBV11-2, with no clear D. The germline gives CDR1 SGHAT, CDR2 FQNNGV. The CDR3 is 15 amino acids. V was shortened by 3 bases and J by 7 bases, with 16 bases between the two germline ends. CDR3 sequence (DNA): TGTGCCAGCAGCTTCAGCGACGGGGTGGGGCAGCCCCAGCATTTT. It specifies CASSFSDGVGQPQHF.

This clonotype was detected many times. The chain has TRBV7-9 and TRBJ1-1; no firm D call. V lost 5 bases, J lost 9 bases, and 13 bases lay in between. Germline-derived CDR1 and CDR2 are SEHNR and FQNEAQ (reference sequence). The CDR3 is 12 amino acids. CDR3 protein: CASSTESLKAFF. The CDR3 DNA is TGTGCCAGCAGCACGGAGAGCCTAAAAGCTTTCTTT.

V gene TRBV2 combines with J gene TRBJ1-4; D is unclear. There are 15 residues in the CDR3. V lost 6 bases and J 4 bases, leaving 15 bases between the germline ends. Germline-derived CDR1 and CDR2 are SNHLY and FYNNEI. This chain's CDR3 is CASSVGLRFNEKLFF. The DNA for the CDR3 is TGTGCCAGCAGCGTTGGTCTCCGATTTAATGAAAAACTGTTTTTT.

The V gene is TRBV19, the J gene TRBJ2-7, with 13 bases matching TRBD2. With 4 bases clipped from V and 3 bases from J, the junction kept 3 bases outside the gene matches. The CDR3 spans 15 residues. Germline assignment: CDR1 LNHDA and CDR2 SQIVND (reference sequence). The CDR3 is CASSRLAGGGYEQYF. Written as DNA, the CDR3 is TGTGCCAGTAGTAGACTAGCGGGAGGAGGCTACGAGCAGTACTTC.

This clonotype has at least ten counts. This chain connects TRBV12-3 or TRBV12-4 to TRBJ1-2; tentative D call: TRBD1 (5 bases). The CDR3 is made up of 13 amino acids. V lost 2 bases and J lost 14, with 18 bases in between. For the CDR3, the DNA is TGTGCCAGCAGTTTACAGGTTCGTCTCAGGGCAACCTTC. Its protein product is CASSLQVRLRATF.

This clonotype was counted ten times or more. The chain carries TRBV2 and TRBJ2-4; D gene unclear. Germline-derived CDR1 and CDR2 are SNHLY and FYNNEI. The CDR3 has 15 residues. Trimming removed 5 bases at V and 4 bases at J, with 15 bases between. The DNA of the CDR3 is TGTGCCAGCAGTAAGGGTGCCCTCGGTAAAAACATTCAGTACTTC. It translates to CASSKGALGKNIQYF.

This clonotype has more than one count but fewer than ten. A much larger clonotype is one base distant, so this may be a read error. The rearrangement uses TRBV28 and TRBJ1-1; TRBD1 might be the D (6 bases). V lost 11 bases, J lost 0 bases, and 13 bases lay in between. There are 13 residues in the CDR3. CDR1 and CDR2 from the germline V gene are MDHEN and SYDVKM. The CDR3 region has the DNA TGTGCCGTCCTAGGGGGTCTGAACACTGAAGCTTTCTTT. It yields the protein CAVLGGLNTEAFF.

Ten or more counts support this clonotype. The chain employs TRBV6-2 or TRBV6-3 and TRBJ1-5; D ambiguous. The length of the CDR3 is 12 residues. Between the trimmed V and J ends, which lost 6 bases and 8 bases, there was a span of 11 bases. The germline V gene encodes CDR1 MNHEY and CDR2 SVGEGT. CDR3 DNA: TGTGCCAGCAGGAGAGAAGGAGAGCCCCAGCATTTT. Amino acid sequence: CASRREGEPQHF.

As concerns this clonotype: This clone may be a read error of a much larger clone one base away. For the CDR3, the DNA is TGCAGTGTTAATACAGGGGGCGGGGGCTACACCTTC. Protein product: CSVNTGGGGYTF. The chain recombines TRBV20-1 with TRBJ1-2, with TRBD1 matching over 9 bases. V was clipped by 7 bases and J by 8 bases; unmatched bases: 8. The length of the CDR3 is 12 residues. Per germline, CDR1 DFQATT and CDR2 SNEGSKA (reference sequence).

This clonotype has at least ten counts. CDR3 DNA sequence: TGTGCCAGCAGCAAACAGGGGGCCGGATTTGGGAATCAGCCCCAGCATTTT. Residues: CASSKQGAGFGNQPQHF. J is TRBJ1-5 and V is TRBV2, with 9 bases lining up with TRBD1. This CDR3 is built from 17 residues. Germline V lookup: CDR1 SNHLY, CDR2 FYNNEI. J gave up 4 bases and V 6 bases, and 13 bases lay outside the gene matches.

This clonotype was counted ten times or more. The genes are TRBV2 and TRBJ1-1, with 8 bases lining up with TRBD1. Germline V gene sequence: CDR1 SNHLY, CDR2 FYNNEI. The CDR3 spans 15 residues. V was clipped by 4 bases and J by 1 base; unmatched bases: 5. Here the CDR3 reads CASSAQGARNTEAFF. CDR3 in DNA: TGTGCCAGCAGTGCCCAGGGGGCCAGGAACACTGAAGCTTTCTTT.

This clonotype has a count of ten or more. The chain links TRBV27 to TRBJ2-3; 10 bases fit TRBD1. The CDR3 has 15 residues. Germline assignment: CDR1 MNHEY and CDR2 SMNVEV (reference sequence). V shed 4 bases, J shed 6 bases, and the junction held 7 bases outside the gene matches. This CDR3 reads CASSSDRGQGDTQYF. The CDR3 bases are TGTGCCAGCAGTTCTGACAGGGGGCAAGGTGATACGCAGTATTTT.